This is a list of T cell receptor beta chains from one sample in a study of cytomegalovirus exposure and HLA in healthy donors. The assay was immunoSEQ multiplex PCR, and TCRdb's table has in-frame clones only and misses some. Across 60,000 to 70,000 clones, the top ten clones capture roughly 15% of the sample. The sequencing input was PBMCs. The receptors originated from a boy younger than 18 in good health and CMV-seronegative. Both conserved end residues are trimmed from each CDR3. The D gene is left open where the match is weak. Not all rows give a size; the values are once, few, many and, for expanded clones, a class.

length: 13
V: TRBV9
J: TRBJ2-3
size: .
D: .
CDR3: ASSPYGTSTDTQY

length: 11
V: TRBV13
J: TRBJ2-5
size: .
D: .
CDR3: ASSMDFQETQY

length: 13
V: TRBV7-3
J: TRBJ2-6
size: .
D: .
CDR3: ASSLQALGANVLT

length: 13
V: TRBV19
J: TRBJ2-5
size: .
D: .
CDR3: ASSIGDSFQETQY

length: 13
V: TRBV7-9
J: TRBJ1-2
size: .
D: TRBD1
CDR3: ASSFPVTGAAGYT

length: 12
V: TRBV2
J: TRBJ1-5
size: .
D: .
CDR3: AGSSDRTLGPQH

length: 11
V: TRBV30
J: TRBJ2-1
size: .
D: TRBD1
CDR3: AWRRTGIDEQF

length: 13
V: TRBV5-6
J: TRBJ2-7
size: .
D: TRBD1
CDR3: ASSYGTGDIHEQY

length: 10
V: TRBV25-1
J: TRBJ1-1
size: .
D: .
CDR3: ASRTRLGEAF

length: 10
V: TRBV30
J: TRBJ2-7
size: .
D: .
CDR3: AWSAVGYEQY

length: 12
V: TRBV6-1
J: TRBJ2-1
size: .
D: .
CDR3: ASSGTASYNEQF

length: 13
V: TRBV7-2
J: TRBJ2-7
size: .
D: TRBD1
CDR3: ASSQGWDRFYEQY

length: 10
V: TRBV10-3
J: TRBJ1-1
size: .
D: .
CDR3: AISESSQNAF

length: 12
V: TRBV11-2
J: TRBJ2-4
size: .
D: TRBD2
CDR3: ASSLGTSGGIQY

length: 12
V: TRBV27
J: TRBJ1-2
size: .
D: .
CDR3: ASSYREGDYGYT

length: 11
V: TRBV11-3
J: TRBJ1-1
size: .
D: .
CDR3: ASSFGQGTEAF

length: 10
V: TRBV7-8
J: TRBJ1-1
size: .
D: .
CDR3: ASSQRQAGAF

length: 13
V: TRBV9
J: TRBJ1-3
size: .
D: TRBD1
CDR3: ASSPRQGSGNTIY

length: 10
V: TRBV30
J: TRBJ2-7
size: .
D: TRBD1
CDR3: AWNRGSYEQY

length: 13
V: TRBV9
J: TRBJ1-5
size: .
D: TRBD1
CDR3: ASSVAGQEDQPQH

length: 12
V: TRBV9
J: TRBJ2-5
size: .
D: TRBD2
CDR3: ASSLQTSGGTQY

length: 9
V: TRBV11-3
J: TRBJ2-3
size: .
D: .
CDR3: ASSPGDTQY

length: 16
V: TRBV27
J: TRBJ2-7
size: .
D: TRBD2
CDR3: ASSPTPLAGVVRGEQY

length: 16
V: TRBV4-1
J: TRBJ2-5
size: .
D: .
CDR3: ASSQGTSAGAPQETQY

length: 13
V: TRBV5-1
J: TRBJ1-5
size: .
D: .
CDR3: ASSPSGEEDQPQH

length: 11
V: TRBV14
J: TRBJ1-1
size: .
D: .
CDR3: ASSRDGVEQAF

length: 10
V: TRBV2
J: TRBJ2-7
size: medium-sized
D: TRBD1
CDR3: ASTGTAYEQY

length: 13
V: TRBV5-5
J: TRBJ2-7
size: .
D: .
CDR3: ASSLSPARAYEQY

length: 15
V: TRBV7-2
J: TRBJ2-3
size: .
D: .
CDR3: ASMDRALAGPTDTQY

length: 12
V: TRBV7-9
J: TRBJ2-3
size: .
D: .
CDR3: ASSFTSGSETQY